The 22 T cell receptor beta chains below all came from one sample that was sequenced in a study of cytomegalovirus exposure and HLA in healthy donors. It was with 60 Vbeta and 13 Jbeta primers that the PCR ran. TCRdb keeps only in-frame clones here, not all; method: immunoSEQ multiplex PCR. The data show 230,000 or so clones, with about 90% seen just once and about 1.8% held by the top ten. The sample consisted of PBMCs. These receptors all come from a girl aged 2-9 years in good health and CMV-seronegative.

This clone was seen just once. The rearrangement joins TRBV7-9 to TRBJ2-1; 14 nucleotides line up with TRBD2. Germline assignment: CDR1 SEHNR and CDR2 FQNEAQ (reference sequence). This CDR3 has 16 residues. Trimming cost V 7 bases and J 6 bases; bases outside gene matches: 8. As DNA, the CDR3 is TGTGCCAGCAACCAGAAGGGACTAGCGGGAGTCAATGAGCAGTTCTTC. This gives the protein CASNQKGLAGVNEQFF. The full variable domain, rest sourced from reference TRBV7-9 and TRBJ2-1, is DTGVSQNPRHKITKRGQNVTFRCDPISEHNRLYWYRQTLGQGPEFLTYFQNEAQLEKSRLLSDRFSAERPKGSFSTLEIQRTEQGDSAMYLCASNQKGLAGVNEQFFGPGTRLTVL.

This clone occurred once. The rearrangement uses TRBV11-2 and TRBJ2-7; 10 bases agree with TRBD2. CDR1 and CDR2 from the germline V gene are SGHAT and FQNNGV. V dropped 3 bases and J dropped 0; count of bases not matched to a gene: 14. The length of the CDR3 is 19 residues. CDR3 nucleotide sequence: TGTGCCAGCAGCTTCCCGAACGGCGGTAGCGGGAGGACCTCCTACGAGCAGTACTTC. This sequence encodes CASSFPNGGSGRTSYEQYF.

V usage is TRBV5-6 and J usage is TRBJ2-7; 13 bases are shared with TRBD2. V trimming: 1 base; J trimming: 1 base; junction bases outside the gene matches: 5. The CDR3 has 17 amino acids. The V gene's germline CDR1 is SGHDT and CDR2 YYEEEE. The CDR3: CASSLLEGLAGSYEQYF. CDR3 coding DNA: TGTGCCAGCAGCTTGTTAGAGGGACTAGCGGGATCCTACGAGCAGTACTTC.

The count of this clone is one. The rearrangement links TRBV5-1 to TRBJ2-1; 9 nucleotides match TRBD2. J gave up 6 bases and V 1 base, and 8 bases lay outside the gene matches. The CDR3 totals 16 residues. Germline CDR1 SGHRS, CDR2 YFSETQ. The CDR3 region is CASSLSGGGAGNEQFF. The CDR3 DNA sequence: TGCGCCAGCAGCTTGTCTGGCGGGGGGGCTGGCAATGAGCAGTTCTTC. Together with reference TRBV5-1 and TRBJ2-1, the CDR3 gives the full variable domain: KAGVTQTPRYLIKTRGQQVTLSCSPISGHRSVSWYQQTPGQGLQFLFEYFSETQRNKGNFPGRFSGRQFSNSRSEMNVSTLELGDSALYLCASSLSGGGAGNEQFFGPGTRLTVL.

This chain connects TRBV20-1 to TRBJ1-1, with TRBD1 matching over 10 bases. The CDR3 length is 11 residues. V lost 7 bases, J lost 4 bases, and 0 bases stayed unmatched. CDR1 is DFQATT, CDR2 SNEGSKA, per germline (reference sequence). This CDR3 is CSGTGGTEAFF. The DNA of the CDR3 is TGCAGTGGGACAGGGGGCACTGAAGCTTTCTTT.

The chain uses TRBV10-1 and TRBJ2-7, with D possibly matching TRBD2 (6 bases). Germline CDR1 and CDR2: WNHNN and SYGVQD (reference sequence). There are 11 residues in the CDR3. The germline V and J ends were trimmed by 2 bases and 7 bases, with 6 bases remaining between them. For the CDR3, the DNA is TGCGCCAGCAGTGAGGCGGGAGAGCAGTACTTC. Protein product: CASSEAGEQYF.

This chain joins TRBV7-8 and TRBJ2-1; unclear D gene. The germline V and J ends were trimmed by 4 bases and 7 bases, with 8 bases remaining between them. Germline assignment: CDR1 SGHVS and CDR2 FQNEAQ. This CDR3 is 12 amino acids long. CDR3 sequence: CASSSLLNEQFF. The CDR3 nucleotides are TGTGCCAGCAGCTCCCTCCTAAATGAGCAGTTCTTC. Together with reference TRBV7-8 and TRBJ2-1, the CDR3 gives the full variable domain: GAGVSQSPRYKVAKRGQDVALRCDPISGHVSLFWYQQALGQGPEFLTYFQNEAQLDKSGLPSDRFFAERPEGSVSTLKIQRTQQEDSAVYLCASSSLLNEQFFGPGTRLTVL.

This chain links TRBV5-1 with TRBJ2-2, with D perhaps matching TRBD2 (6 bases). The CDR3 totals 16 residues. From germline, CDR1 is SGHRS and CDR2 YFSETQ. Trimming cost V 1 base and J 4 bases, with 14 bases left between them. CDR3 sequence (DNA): TGCGCCAGCAGCTTGCGGATCGCGCGGGGCACCGGGGAGCTGTTTTTT. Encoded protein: CASSLRIARGTGELFF.

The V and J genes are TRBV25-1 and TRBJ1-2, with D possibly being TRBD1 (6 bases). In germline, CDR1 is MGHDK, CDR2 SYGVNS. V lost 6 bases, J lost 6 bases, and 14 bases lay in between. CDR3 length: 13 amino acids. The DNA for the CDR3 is TGTGCCAGCAGGGGAACAGGGTCGGATGGCTACACCTTC. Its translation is CASRGTGSDGYTF.

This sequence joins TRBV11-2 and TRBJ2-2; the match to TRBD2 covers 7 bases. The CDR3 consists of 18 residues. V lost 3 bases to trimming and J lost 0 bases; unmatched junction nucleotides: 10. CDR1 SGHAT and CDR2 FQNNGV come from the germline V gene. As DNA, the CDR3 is TGTGCCAGCAGCTTTTCTCTTCAGGCGGGGGCGAACACCGGGGAGCTGTTTTTT. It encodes CASSFSLQAGANTGELFF. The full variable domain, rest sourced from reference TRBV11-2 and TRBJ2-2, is EAGVAQSPRYKIIEKRQSVAFWCNPISGHATLYWYQQILGQGPKLLIQFQNNGVVDDSQLPKDRFSAERLKGVDSTLKIQPAKLEDSAVYLCASSFSLQAGANTGELFFGEGSRLTVL.

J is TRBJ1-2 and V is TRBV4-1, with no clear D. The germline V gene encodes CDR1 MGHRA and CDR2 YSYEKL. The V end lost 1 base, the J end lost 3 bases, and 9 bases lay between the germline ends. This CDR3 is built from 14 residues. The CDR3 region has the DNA TGCGCCAGCAGCCAAGCGGCCGGGGACTATGGCTACACCTTC. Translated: CASSQAAGDYGYTF.

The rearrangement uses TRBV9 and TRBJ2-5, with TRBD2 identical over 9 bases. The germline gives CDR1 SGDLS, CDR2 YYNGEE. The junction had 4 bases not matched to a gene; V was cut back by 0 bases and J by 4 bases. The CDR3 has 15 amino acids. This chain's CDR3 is CASSVVERGAETQYF. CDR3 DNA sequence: TGTGCCAGCAGCGTAGTTGAGCGGGGGGCAGAGACCCAGTACTTC.

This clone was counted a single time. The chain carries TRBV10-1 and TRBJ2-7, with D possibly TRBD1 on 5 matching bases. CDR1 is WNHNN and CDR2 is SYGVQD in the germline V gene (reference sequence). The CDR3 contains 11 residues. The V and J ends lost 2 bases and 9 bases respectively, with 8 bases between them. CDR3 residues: CASSEGAGQYF. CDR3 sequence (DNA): TGCGCCAGCAGTGAGGGGGCCGGGCAGTACTTC.

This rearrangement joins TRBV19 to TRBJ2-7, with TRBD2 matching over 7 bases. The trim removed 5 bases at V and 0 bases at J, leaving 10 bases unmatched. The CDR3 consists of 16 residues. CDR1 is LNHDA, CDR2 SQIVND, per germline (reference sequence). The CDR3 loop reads CASSRQTSRSSYEQYF. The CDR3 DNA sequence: TGTGCCAGTAGTCGCCAGACTAGCCGTTCCTCCTACGAGCAGTACTTC. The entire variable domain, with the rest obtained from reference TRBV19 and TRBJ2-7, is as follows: DGGITQSPKYLFRKEGQNVTLSCEQNLNHDAMYWYRQDPGQGLRLIYYSQIVNDFQKGDIAEGYSVSREKKESFPLTVTSAQKNPTAFYLCASSRQTSRSSYEQYFGPGTRLTVT.

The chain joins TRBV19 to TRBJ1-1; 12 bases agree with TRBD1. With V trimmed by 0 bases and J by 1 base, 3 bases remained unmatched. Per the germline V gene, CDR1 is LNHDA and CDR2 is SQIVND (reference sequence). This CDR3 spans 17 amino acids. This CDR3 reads CASSIDGTGGPNTEAFF. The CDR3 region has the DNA TGTGCCAGTAGTATAGATGGGACAGGGGGCCCGAACACTGAAGCTTTCTTT.

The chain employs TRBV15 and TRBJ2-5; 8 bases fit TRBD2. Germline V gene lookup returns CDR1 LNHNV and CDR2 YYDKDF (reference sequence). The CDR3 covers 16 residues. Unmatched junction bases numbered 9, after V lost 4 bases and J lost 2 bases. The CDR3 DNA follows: TGTGCCACCAGCATGCGGTTTGCTAGCGGGCAAGAGACCCAGTACTTC. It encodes CATSMRFASGQETQYF.

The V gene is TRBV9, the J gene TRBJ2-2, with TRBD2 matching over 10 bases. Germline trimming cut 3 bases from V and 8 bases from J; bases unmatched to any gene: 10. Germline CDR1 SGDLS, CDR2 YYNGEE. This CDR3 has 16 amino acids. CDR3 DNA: TGTGCCAGCAGCGCCCGACTGACTAGCGGGCTGGGGGAGCTGTTTTTT. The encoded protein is CASSARLTSGLGELFF.

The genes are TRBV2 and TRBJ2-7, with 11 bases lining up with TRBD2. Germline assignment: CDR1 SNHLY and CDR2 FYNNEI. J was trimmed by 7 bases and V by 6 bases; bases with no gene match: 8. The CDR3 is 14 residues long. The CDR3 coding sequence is TGTGCCAGCAGCCGACTAGCGGGACCTCTAGAGCAGTACTTC. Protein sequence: CASSRLAGPLEQYF.

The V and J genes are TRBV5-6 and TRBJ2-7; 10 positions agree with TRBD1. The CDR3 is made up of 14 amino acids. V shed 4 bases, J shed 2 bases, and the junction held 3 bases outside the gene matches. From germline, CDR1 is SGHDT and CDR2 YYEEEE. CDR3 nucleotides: TGTGCCAGCAGCCCGGGGACAGGGGCCTACGAGCAGTACTTC. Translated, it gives CASSPGTGAYEQYF.

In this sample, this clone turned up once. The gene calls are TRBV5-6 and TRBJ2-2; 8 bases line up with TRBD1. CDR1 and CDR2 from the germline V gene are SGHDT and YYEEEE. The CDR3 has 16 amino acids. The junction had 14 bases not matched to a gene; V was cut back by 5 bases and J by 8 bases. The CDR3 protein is CASRPMDRALGGELFF. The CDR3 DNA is TGTGCCAGCAGACCCATGGACAGGGCTCTAGGAGGGGAGCTGTTTTTT.

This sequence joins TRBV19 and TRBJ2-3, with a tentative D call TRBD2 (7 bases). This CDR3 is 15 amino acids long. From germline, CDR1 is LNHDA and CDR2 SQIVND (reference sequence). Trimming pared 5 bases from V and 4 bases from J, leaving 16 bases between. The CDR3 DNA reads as TGTGCCAGTAGTTGGGGGGGGGCGAGTGCAGATACGCAGTATTTT. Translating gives CASSWGGASADTQYF. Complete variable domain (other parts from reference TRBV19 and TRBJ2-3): DGGITQSPKYLFRKEGQNVTLSCEQNLNHDAMYWYRQDPGQGLRLIYYSQIVNDFQKGDIAEGYSVSREKKESFPLTVTSAQKNPTAFYLCASSWGGASADTQYFGPGTRLTVL.

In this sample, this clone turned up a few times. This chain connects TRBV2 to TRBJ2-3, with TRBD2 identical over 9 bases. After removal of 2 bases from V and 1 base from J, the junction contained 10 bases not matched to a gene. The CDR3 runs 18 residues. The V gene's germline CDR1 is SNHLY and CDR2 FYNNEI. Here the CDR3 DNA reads TGTGCCAGCAGTGAATTTCGGAAGATAGCGGGAGGCACAGATACGCAGTATTTT. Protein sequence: CASSEFRKIAGGTDTQYF.